The 26 T cell receptor beta chains in this list originate from one sample, sequenced in a study of Ad26.COV2.S vaccination and SARS-CoV-2 variants. Treatment here: 19 received Ad26.COV2.S at low or high dose, single or two shots; roughly five received placebo; per-sample allocation not given. Day 63 after the first vaccine or placebo injection was the time point for sampling. The assay was immunoSEQ multiplex PCR, and TCRdb's table has in-frame clones only and misses some. The sample has 300,000 to 400,000 clones, roughly 90% seen once. The material was peripheral blood, obtained in a trial of Ad26.COV2.S vaccine versus placebo. Receptor source: a person aged 18-65 years who received the Ad26.COV2.S COVID-19 vaccine or a placebo.

The rearrangement links TRBV19 to TRBJ2-5; 7 bases line up with TRBD2. The junction had 12 bases not matched to a gene; V was cut back by 4 bases and J by 1 base. CDR1 LNHDA and CDR2 SQIVND come from the germline V gene (reference sequence). CDR3 length equals 17 residues. CDR3 amino acids: CASSTGGGRAGQETQYF. DNA of the CDR3: TGTGCCAGTAGTACGGGGGGAGGTCGAGCCGGCCAAGAGACCCAGTACTTC.

The J gene is TRBJ1-2, the V gene TRBV7-2; 10 nucleotides line up with TRBD1. This CDR3 comprises 11 residues. Germline trimming cut 6 bases from V and 14 bases from J; bases unmatched to any gene: 6. Germline-derived CDR1 and CDR2 are SGHTA and FQGNSA. The CDR3 loop is CASSSTGGMTF. The CDR3 nucleotides read TGTGCCAGCAGTTCGACAGGGGGCATGACCTTC.

This clone was seen more than once but under ten times. Written as DNA, the CDR3 is TGCGCCAGCAGCCAAGGGGCGGGCAGCGCGCCGGGAGGCTACACCTTC. Protein product: CASSQGAGSAPGGYTF. This chain joins TRBV4-1 and TRBJ1-2; D is unresolved. The CDR3 is 16 amino acids. V lost 1 base, J lost 8 bases, and 20 bases lay in between. Germline V CDR1 and CDR2: MGHRA, YSYEKL.

This clone was recorded only once. V gene TRBV25-1 combines with J gene TRBJ2-1; 9 bases are shared with TRBD2. Germline loops: CDR1 MGHDK, CDR2 SYGVNS. The ends lost 2 bases at V and 9 bases at J; junction bases unmatched: 14. CDR3 length: 17 residues. In DNA form, the CDR3 reads TGTGCCAGCAGTGAACCCCCCGGGGCGGGAGGGTATATTGAGCAGTTCTTC. Protein: CASSEPPGAGGYIEQFF.

This clone came up a few times. The V and J genes are TRBV7-9 and TRBJ1-6; D ambiguous. CDR1 is SEHNR, CDR2 FQNEAQ, per germline (reference sequence). The CDR3 spans 12 residues. Deletions cut 4 bases from V and 5 bases from J, with 3 bases between. CDR3 in DNA: TGTGCCAGCAGCTATGATAATTCACCCCTCCACTTT. Translated: CASSYDNSPLHF.

This clone has more than one count but fewer than ten. V gene TRBV7-9 combines with J gene TRBJ2-3; 11 bases map to TRBD2. Germline V CDR1 and CDR2: SEHNR, FQNEAQ (reference sequence). The CDR3 length is 14 residues. The V and J ends lost 4 bases and 3 bases, in that order; junction bases with no gene match: 0. The chain's CDR3 is CASSWTSGTDTQYF. For the CDR3, the DNA is TGTGCCAGCAGCTGGACTAGCGGGACAGATACGCAGTATTTT.

The gene calls are TRBV5-1 and TRBJ1-2; TRBD1 matches at 7 bases. The J segment lost 8 bases and the V segment lost 0 bases, leaving 7 bases of the junction unmatched. The CDR3 sequence is 14 residues long. Germline V CDR1 and CDR2: SGHRS, YFSETQ. This CDR3 is CASSLAMTGSGYTF. CDR3 in DNA: TGCGCCAGCAGCTTGGCCATGACAGGGAGCGGCTACACCTTC.

This clone was observed a handful of times. The V gene is TRBV7-7, the J gene TRBJ1-3; possibly TRBD1 for D (6 bases). Germline loops: CDR1 SSHAT, CDR2 FNYEAQ (reference sequence). The CDR3 runs 17 residues. V lost 2 bases and J lost 0, with 14 bases in between. CDR3 region: CASSLSDRPFSGNTIYF. CDR3 bases: TGTGCCAGCAGCTTATCTGACAGGCCCTTCTCTGGAAACACCATATATTTT.

The chain has TRBV6-6 and TRBJ1-2; tentatively, D is TRBD1 (5 bases). The ends were cut back, 4 bases at V and 6 bases at J, with 18 bases in the middle. The CDR3 spans 15 residues. Germline-derived CDR1 and CDR2 are MNHNY and SVGAGI (reference sequence). CDR3 region: CASSSVGEGYNGYTF. The CDR3 DNA sequence: TGTGCCAGCAGTTCGGTGGGGGAGGGGTATAATGGCTACACCTTC.

The V call is TRBV5-6, the J call TRBJ2-1; TRBD1 agrees at 11 bases. The CDR3 is made up of 18 amino acids. Germline assignment: CDR1 SGHDT and CDR2 YYEEEE. Trimming removed 4 bases from V and 6 bases from J; junction bases left unmatched: 15. CDR3 protein: CASSKDRGPLAVFNEQFF. Here the CDR3 DNA reads TGTGCCAGCAGCAAGGACAGGGGGCCTTTGGCGGTTTTCAATGAGCAGTTCTTC.

The J gene is TRBJ1-1, the V gene TRBV12-3 or TRBV12-4; possibly TRBD1 for D (5 bases). The CDR3 runs to 11 residues. V was cut by 6 bases and J by 8 bases, with 10 bases left in between. DNA for the CDR3: TGTGCCAGCAGAAGACAGACGGAAGCTTTCTTT. It codes for CASRRQTEAFF.

The V call is TRBV4-1, the J call TRBJ1-1; the D gene is possibly TRBD1 (5 bases). Trimming removed 0 bases from V and 1 base from J, with 12 bases in between. CDR3 length equals 16 residues. The germline CDR1 and CDR2 sequences are MGHRA and YSYEKL. The CDR3 protein is CASSQDWAGRNTEAFF. The CDR3 coding sequence is TGCGCCAGCAGCCAAGATTGGGCAGGGCGGAACACTGAAGCTTTCTTT.

The V and J genes are TRBV20-1 and TRBJ2-5, with TRBD2 identical over 10 bases. CDR3 length: 14 residues. CDR1 and CDR2 from the germline V gene are DFQATT and SNEGSKA (reference sequence). Germline trimming cut 3 bases from V and 5 bases from J; bases unmatched to any gene: 6. The CDR3 DNA reads as TGCAGTGCTAGTTCACTAGCGGGAATGGAGACCCAGTACTTC. It specifies CSASSLAGMETQYF.

The CDR3 bases are TGCGCCAGCAGCTTACGGACCGGCGATAATGAAAAACTGTTTTTT. The encoded protein is CASSLRTGDNEKLFF. The chain carries TRBV5-1 and TRBJ1-4; D is unresolved. The germline V gene encodes CDR1 SGHRS and CDR2 YFSETQ. This CDR3 contains 15 residues. Trimming shortened V by 2 bases and J by 4 bases, and 12 bases separated the two germline ends.

The chain combines TRBV20-1 with TRBJ1-4; D unclear. The V end lost 5 bases, the J end lost 4 bases, and 5 bases lay between the germline ends. The CDR3 extends over 11 amino acids. Germline CDR1 DFQATT, CDR2 SNEGSKA (reference sequence). The CDR3 sequence: CSAPNNEKLFF. The CDR3 DNA reads as TGCAGTGCTCCTAATAATGAAAAACTGTTTTTT.

The CDR3 here is CASSYSAGGISEAFF. The DNA for the CDR3 is TGTGCCAGCAGTTACTCGGCAGGGGGCATTTCTGAAGCTTTCTTT. The chain couples TRBV6-5 to TRBJ1-1; 8 nucleotides align to TRBD1. The germline CDR1 and CDR2 sequences are MNHEY and SVGAGI. J gave up 6 bases and V 0 bases, and 6 bases lay outside the gene matches. There are 15 residues in the CDR3.

The chain carries TRBV6-2 or TRBV6-3 and TRBJ2-6; D gene uncertain. Germline assignment: CDR1 MNHEY and CDR2 SVGEGT. V lost 4 bases and J 0 bases, leaving 13 bases between the germline ends. This CDR3 is 17 amino acids long. As DNA, the CDR3 is TGTGCCAGCAGTTCACCCCGACGGCCCTCTGGGGCCAACGTCCTGACTTTC. Its translation: CASSSPRRPSGANVLTF.

A word on this clone: The DNA is omitted, as the CDR3 cannot be located on it reliably, and the CDR3 follows TCRdb's listing. The CDR3 region is CASSEVGTGIEPQHF. This chain links TRBV21-1 with TRBJ1-5; TRBD1 is taken as the D call from the table, unchecked against the DNA. TRBV21-1 is described as a pseudogene. The CDR3 spans 15 amino acids, including both terminal residues.

The chain carries TRBV7-2 and TRBJ2-5; D unresolved. This CDR3 comprises 14 residues. V lost 5 bases to trimming and J lost 1 base, with 11 bases between them. Germline CDR1 reads SGHTA; CDR2 reads FQGNSA. CDR3 coding DNA: TGTGCCAGCAGCCTGGAACTCCTCCAAGAGACCCAGTACTTC. This sequence encodes CASSLELLQETQYF.

This sequence joins TRBV7-2 and TRBJ1-4; D is undetermined. V was shortened by 1 base and J by 0 bases, with 6 bases between the two germline ends. CDR3 length: 15 amino acids. The V gene's germline CDR1 is SGHTA and CDR2 FQGNSA. CDR3 nucleotides: TGTGCCAGCAGCTTAGTTCTGGCAACTAATGAAAAACTGTTTTTT. This codes for CASSLVLATNEKLFF.

V usage is TRBV12-3 or TRBV12-4 and J usage is TRBJ1-2, with 7 bases matching TRBD1. The CDR3 spans 13 residues. V lost 3 bases to trimming and J lost 11 bases; unmatched junction nucleotides: 9. CDR3 nucleotides: TGTGCCAGCAGTTTCCGTCAGGGACAGATGTACACCTTC. It encodes CASSFRQGQMYTF.

The rearrangement joins TRBV9 to TRBJ1-5; D is possibly TRBD1 (5 bases). V shed 3 bases and J shed 8 bases, with 15 bases lying between them. Per germline, CDR1 SGDLS and CDR2 YYNGEE. CDR3 length equals 14 residues. CDR3 amino acids: CASSAQGGREPQHF. The CDR3 DNA is TGTGCCAGCAGCGCCCAGGGAGGGAGGGAGCCCCAGCATTTT.

The CDR3 DNA reads TGTGCCAGCAGCCCAAAGGGAGGGCGTGAAGCTTTCTTT. Translation gives CASSPKGGREAFF. V usage is TRBV7-6 and J usage is TRBJ1-1; D gene ambiguous. V was shortened by 5 bases and J by 7 bases, with 14 bases between the two germline ends. The germline gives CDR1 SGHVS, CDR2 FNYEAQ. CDR3 length equals 13 residues. Combining the CDR3 with reference TRBV7-6 and TRBJ1-1 gives the whole variable domain GAGVSQSPRYKVTKRGQDVALRCDPISGHVSLYWYRQALGQGPEFLTYFNYEAQQDKSGLPNDRFSAERPEGSISTLTIQRTEQRDSAMYRCASSPKGGREAFFGQGTRLTVV.

Worth noting for this clone: An end of the junction differs from the germline gene, which may be a read error. The CDR3 is CASSYHTEELFF. The DNA of the CDR3 is TGTGCCAGCAGTTACCACACCGAGGAGCTGTTTTTT. The V gene is TRBV12-3 or TRBV12-4, the J gene TRBJ2-2; D remains unclear. The CDR3 is 12 residues long.

The chain links TRBV6-2 or TRBV6-3 to TRBJ1-1; D unclear. The germline gives CDR1 MNHEY, CDR2 SVGEGT. This CDR3 spans 12 amino acids. The V and J ends lost 0 bases and 10 bases respectively, with 9 bases between them. CDR3 nucleotide sequence: TGTGCCAGCAGTTACTCGGCAGGAGCAGCTTTCTTT. Translation gives CASSYSAGAAFF.

The J gene is TRBJ1-2, the V gene TRBV28, with D unresolved. Trimming removed 5 bases at V and 7 bases at J, with 23 bases between. CDR3 size: 16 residues. Germline-derived CDR1 and CDR2 are MDHEN and SYDVKM. The CDR3 region has the DNA TGTGCCAGCAGTGTCCCGAGCGGGAAAAGCGTCTCTGGCTACACCTTC. It codes for CASSVPSGKSVSGYTF.